The 10 T cell receptor beta chains below come from one sample, sequenced in a study of OX40 agonist ivuxolimab in advanced cancers. The protocol was immunoSEQ multiplex PCR, while the TCRdb copy is restricted to in-frame clones and leaves out a portion. The sample includes 80,000 or so clones, over 80% of them seen just once. The input for sequencing was CD4+ or CD8+ T cells sorted from blood, taken in a trial of the OX40 agonist ivuxolimab. These receptors came from an adult with an advanced solid tumor such as melanoma, head and neck, liver or kidney cancer.

The rearrangement links TRBV28 to TRBJ1-2; D possibly corresponds to TRBD1 (6 bases). The germline V gene encodes CDR1 MDHEN and CDR2 SYDVKM. Trimming removed 6 bases at V and 0 bases at J, with 8 bases between. The CDR3 has 13 residues. CDR3 nucleotides: TGTGCCAGCAGGGACAGTTCTAACTATGGCTACACCTTC. Translating gives CASRDSSNYGYTF.

The V and J genes are TRBV19 and TRBJ1-1; 9 bases are shared with TRBD1. Germline V gene lookup returns CDR1 LNHDA and CDR2 SQIVND (reference sequence). The junction had 7 bases not matched to a gene; V was cut back by 5 bases and J by 6 bases. This CDR3 contains 14 residues. Written as DNA, the CDR3 is TGTGCCAGTAGTCATAATACAGGGGGCGCTGAAGCTTTCTTT. This codes for CASSHNTGGAEAFF.

The genes are TRBV5-1 and TRBJ2-1, with D perhaps TRBD2 (6 bases). Germline V gene data show CDR1 as SGHRS and CDR2 as YFSETQ. This CDR3 is 15 amino acids long. V lost 1 base to trimming and J lost 6 bases, with 14 bases between them. The CDR3 reads CASSLYRGGGNEQFF. CDR3 sequence (DNA): TGCGCCAGCAGCTTGTATAGGGGAGGTGGCAATGAGCAGTTCTTC.

This clone has only one observation. The CDR3 reads CASSRGPGGNTEAFF. In DNA form, the CDR3 reads TGTGCCAGCAGCCGGGGGCCAGGGGGGAACACTGAAGCTTTCTTT. The genes are TRBV7-2 and TRBJ1-1, with TRBD1 matching 7 bases. J gave up 1 base and V 5 bases, and 7 bases lay outside the gene matches. The germline CDR1 and CDR2 sequences are SGHTA and FQGNSA. CDR3 size: 15 residues.

The chain recombines TRBV30 with TRBJ2-7; D unresolved. V lost 4 bases, J lost 3 bases, and 16 bases lay in between. Per the germline V gene, CDR1 is GTSNPN and CDR2 is SVGIG (reference sequence). The CDR3 contains 14 residues. The CDR3 nucleotides are TGTGCCTGGAAGTCGACCGGGTCCCGCTACGAGCAGTACTTC. Its translation is CAWKSTGSRYEQYF.

The chain carries TRBV28 and TRBJ2-7, with 7 bases fitting TRBD2. The CDR3 contains 16 residues. CDR1 MDHEN and CDR2 SYDVKM come from the germline V gene. J gave up 0 bases and V 2 bases, and 7 bases lay outside the gene matches. The CDR3 reads CASSLRDYQYSYEQYF. Here the CDR3 DNA reads TGTGCCAGCAGTTTACGGGACTACCAATACTCCTACGAGCAGTACTTC. Variable domain in full (rest from reference TRBV28 and TRBJ2-7): DVKVTQSSRYLVKRTGEKVFLECVQDMDHENMFWYRQDPGLGLRLIYFSYDVKMKEKGDIPEGYSVSREKKERFSLILESASTNQTSMYLCASSLRDYQYSYEQYFGPGTRLTVT.

The chain joins TRBV6-6 to TRBJ2-1; 7 bases line up with TRBD1. This CDR3 is built from 14 residues. Looked up from germline, CDR1 is MNHNY and CDR2 is SVGAGI (reference sequence). V shed 6 bases and J 4 bases; nucleotides not matched to a gene: 6. CDR3 region: CASRSGTVYNEQFF. The CDR3 DNA sequence: TGTGCCAGCAGGTCCGGGACAGTTTACAATGAGCAGTTCTTC.

The chain employs TRBV7-2 and TRBJ1-1, with TRBD1 as a possible D gene (6 bases). This CDR3 is 13 amino acids long. V gave up 6 bases and J gave up 3 bases, with 11 bases separating them. The germline CDR1 and CDR2 sequences are SGHTA and FQGNSA. The DNA of the CDR3 is TGTGCCAGCAGACTGGACAGTTACACTGAAGCTTTCTTT. Amino acid sequence: CASRLDSYTEAFF.

V and J are TRBV2 and TRBJ1-4; D perhaps matches TRBD1 (5 bases). Germline CDR1 SNHLY, CDR2 FYNNEI. The CDR3 totals 20 residues. Trimming removed 6 bases from V and 0 bases from J, with 26 bases in between. The CDR3 sequence: CASSGPSGATAAATNEKLFF. In DNA form, the CDR3 reads TGTGCCAGCAGCGGCCCAAGTGGGGCGACGGCCGCGGCAACTAATGAAAAACTGTTTTTT.

V and J are TRBV18 and TRBJ2-3; either TRBD1 or TRBD2 may fit D (5 bases each). CDR1 and CDR2 (germline): KGHSH, LQKENI. Trimming removed 2 bases at V and 8 bases at J, with 14 bases between. The length of the CDR3 is 14 residues. The CDR3 sequence: CASSPGTQRGTQYF. The CDR3 DNA sequence: TGTGCCAGCTCACCAGGGACCCAAAGGGGTACGCAGTATTTT. Full variable domain (missing parts from reference TRBV18 and TRBJ2-3): NAGVMQNPRHLVRRRGQEARLRCSPMKGHSHVYWYRQLPEEGLKFMVYLQKENIIDESGMPKERFSAEFPKEGPSILRIQQVVRGDSAAYFCASSPGTQRGTQYFGPGTRLTVL.